This T cell receptor beta chain appears in the sequencing data of a study of shared clonotypes between healthy human individuals. Overall study results and limits: Roughly 5% of naive CD4 clonotypes were shared across four donors.

Comment on this clone: The antigen is not known.

Terminally differentiated effector memory CD45RA+ cells were left out of the naive CD8 fraction, which was CD45RO-negative and positively selected for CCR7. The CDR3 is 13 amino acids. Per the germline V gene, CDR1 is MGHRA and CDR2 is YSYEKL. V was clipped by 1 base and J by 8 bases, with 11 bases between them. The repertoire was sequenced with immunoSEQ multiplex PCR; TCRdb's copy has only in-frame clones and lacks some. The sample has 800,000 or so clones, about 96% seen once. The J gene is TRBJ1-1, the V gene TRBV4-1; D is possibly TRBD1 (5 bases). Sequenced material: naive CD8+ T cells sorted from blood. The origin of this receptor is a young man in good health. CDR3 sequence reads: CASSQVEGKEAFF. CDR3 coding DNA: TGCGCCAGCAGCCAAGTAGAGGGGAAAGAAGCTTTCTTT.